Shown below are 6 T cell receptor beta chains from a single sample sequenced in a study of T cell responses to AZD1222 COVID-19 vaccine. This table comes from immunoSEQ multiplex PCR, and its TCRdb copy is limited to in-frame clones, with some not included. Of 90,000 to 100,000 clones detected, 75% to 90% appear once; the ten largest clones hold 4.5%. The sample here was peripheral blood, taken 28 days after the second AZD1222 dose. The receptors derive from an adult who received the AZD1222 COVID-19 vaccine.

The V call is TRBV7-3, the J call TRBJ2-1; TRBD2 agrees at 7 bases. Losses at the gene ends were 3 bases for V and 3 bases for J; bases not matched to a gene: 5. The CDR3 runs to 15 residues. From germline, CDR1 is SGHTA and CDR2 FQGTGA. CDR3 nucleotides: TGTGCCAGCAGCTTGGGGAGGGCCGGCTACAATGAGCAGTTCTTC. It is translated as CASSLGRAGYNEQFF.

The chain is built from TRBV18 and TRBJ2-2; D remains ambiguous. Germline assignment: CDR1 KGHSH and CDR2 LQKENI. Trimming left V 3 bases short and J 2 bases short, with 7 bases between. This CDR3 spans 14 amino acids. The CDR3 protein is CASSPLTNTGELFF. DNA for the CDR3: TGTGCCAGCTCACCCCTTACTAACACCGGGGAGCTGTTTTTT.

The V call is TRBV18, the J call TRBJ2-5; 8 nucleotides align to TRBD1. The ends lost 3 bases at V and 1 base at J; junction bases unmatched: 7. Germline CDR1 reads KGHSH; CDR2 reads LQKENI. The CDR3 totals 16 residues. CDR3 DNA sequence: TGTGCCAGCTCACCTCAGAGGACAGGGCTCCAAGAGACCCAGTACTTC. It codes for CASSPQRTGLQETQYF.

This clone was detected only once. The chain joins TRBV7-2 to TRBJ2-1; D is unresolved. The CDR3 runs to 15 residues. In germline, CDR1 is SGHTA, CDR2 FQGNSA. V lost 2 bases, J lost 6 bases, and 14 bases lay in between. CDR3: CASSLSPPSANEQFF. The CDR3 DNA reads as TGTGCCAGCAGCTTATCACCGCCCTCTGCCAATGAGCAGTTCTTC.

The J gene is TRBJ2-1, the V gene TRBV28; the match to TRBD2 covers 9 bases. This CDR3 has 17 residues. Trimming at V came to 2 bases and at J to 9 bases, leaving 14 bases not matched to a gene. Germline V lookup: CDR1 MDHEN, CDR2 SYDVKM. CDR3 residues: CASSLAALAGGRGEQFF. The CDR3 coding sequence is TGTGCCAGCAGTTTAGCCGCACTAGCGGGCGGTAGGGGTGAGCAGTTCTTC. The full variable domain, its missing parts supplied by reference TRBV28 and TRBJ2-1, is DVKVTQSSRYLVKRTGEKVFLECVQDMDHENMFWYRQDPGLGLRLIYFSYDVKMKEKGDIPEGYSVSREKKERFSLILESASTNQTSMYLCASSLAALAGGRGEQFFGPGTRLTVL.

The chain recombines TRBV30 with TRBJ2-3; D gene ambiguous. Germline CDR1 and CDR2: GTSNPN and SVGIG (reference sequence). Trimming stripped 0 bases from V and 5 bases from J, with 6 bases between. The CDR3 sequence is 12 residues long. The CDR3 reads CAWSVTIDTQYF. CDR3 nucleotide sequence: TGTGCCTGGAGTGTAACGATAGATACGCAGTATTTT.